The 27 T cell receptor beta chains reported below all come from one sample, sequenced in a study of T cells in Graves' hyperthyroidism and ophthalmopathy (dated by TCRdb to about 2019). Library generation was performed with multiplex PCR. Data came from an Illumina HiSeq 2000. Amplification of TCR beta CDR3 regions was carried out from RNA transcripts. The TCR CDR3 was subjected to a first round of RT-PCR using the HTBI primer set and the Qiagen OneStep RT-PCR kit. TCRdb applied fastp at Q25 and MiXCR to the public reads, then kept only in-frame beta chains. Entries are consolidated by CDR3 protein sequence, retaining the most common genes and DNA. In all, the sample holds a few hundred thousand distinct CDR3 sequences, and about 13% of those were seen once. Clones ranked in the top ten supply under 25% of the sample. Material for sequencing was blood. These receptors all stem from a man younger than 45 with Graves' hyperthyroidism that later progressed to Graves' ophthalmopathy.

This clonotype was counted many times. This CDR3 is CASGLGQREQYF. In nucleotides, the CDR3 is TGTGCTAGTGGTCTCGGACAGAGGGAGCAGTACTTC. The J gene is TRBJ2-7, the V gene TRBV12-5, with D possibly being TRBD1 (6 bases). The CDR3 length is 12 residues. V lost 5 bases and J 7 bases, leaving 12 bases between the germline ends. The germline CDR1 and CDR2 sequences are LGHNT and FRNRAP.

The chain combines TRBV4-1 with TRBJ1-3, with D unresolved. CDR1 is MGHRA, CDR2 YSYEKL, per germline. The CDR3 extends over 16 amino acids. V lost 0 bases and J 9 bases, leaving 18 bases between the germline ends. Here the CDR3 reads CASSQDSGSASGTIYF. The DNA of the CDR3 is TGCGCCAGCAGCCAAGATTCGGGATCCGCTTCTGGCACCATATATTTT.

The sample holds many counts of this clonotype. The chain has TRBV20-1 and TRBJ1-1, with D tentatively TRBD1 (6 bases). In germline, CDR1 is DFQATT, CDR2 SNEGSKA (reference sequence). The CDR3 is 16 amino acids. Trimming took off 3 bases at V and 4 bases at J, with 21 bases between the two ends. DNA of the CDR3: TGCAGTGCTAGTAAGGGACAAGGATTTCCTGGCACTGAAGCTTTCTTT. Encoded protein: CSASKGQGFPGTEAFF.

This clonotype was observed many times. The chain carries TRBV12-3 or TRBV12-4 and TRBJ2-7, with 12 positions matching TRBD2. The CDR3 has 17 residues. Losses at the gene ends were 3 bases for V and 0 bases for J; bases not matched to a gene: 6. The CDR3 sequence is CASSLGLAGLSSYEQYF. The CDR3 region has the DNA TGTGCCAGCAGTTTGGGACTAGCGGGTCTTAGCTCCTACGAGCAGTACTTC.

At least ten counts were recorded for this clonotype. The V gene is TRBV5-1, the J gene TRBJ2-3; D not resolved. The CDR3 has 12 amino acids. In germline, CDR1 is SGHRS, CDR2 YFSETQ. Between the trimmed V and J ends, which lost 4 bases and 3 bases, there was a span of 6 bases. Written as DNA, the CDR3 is TGCGCCAGCAGCGGACGGACAGATACGCAGTATTTT. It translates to CASSGRTDTQYF.

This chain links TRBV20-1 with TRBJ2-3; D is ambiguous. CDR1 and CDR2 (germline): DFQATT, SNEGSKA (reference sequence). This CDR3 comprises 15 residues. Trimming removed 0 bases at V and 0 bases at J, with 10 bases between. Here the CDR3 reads CSARDLGTSTDTQYF. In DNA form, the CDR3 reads TGCAGTGCTAGAGATCTTGGCACGAGCACAGATACGCAGTATTTT.

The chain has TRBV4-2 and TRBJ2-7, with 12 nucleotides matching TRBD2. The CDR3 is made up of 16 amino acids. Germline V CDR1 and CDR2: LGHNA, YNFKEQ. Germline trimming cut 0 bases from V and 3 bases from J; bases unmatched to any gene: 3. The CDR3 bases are TGTGCCAGCAGCCAAGATATGACTAGCGGGAGCTACGAGCAGTACTTC. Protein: CASSQDMTSGSYEQYF.

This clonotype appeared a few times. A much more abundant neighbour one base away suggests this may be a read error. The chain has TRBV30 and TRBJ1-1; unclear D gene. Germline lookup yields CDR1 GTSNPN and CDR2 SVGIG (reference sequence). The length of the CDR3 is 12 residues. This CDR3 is CAWRQVNTEALF. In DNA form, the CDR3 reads TGTGCCTGGAGGCAAGTGAACACTGAAGCTCTCTTT.

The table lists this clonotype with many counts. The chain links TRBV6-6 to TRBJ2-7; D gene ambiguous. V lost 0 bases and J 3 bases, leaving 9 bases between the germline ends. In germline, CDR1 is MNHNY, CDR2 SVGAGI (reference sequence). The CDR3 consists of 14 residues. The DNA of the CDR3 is TGTGCCAGCAGTTACTCGGTCCAGTACTACGAGCAGTACTTC. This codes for CASSYSVQYYEQYF.

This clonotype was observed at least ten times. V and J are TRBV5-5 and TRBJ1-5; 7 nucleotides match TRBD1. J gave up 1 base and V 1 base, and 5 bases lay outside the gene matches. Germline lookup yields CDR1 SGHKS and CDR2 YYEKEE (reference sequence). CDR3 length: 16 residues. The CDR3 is CASSLSTGASNQPQHF. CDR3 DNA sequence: TGTGCCAGCAGCTTGAGCACAGGGGCAAGCAATCAGCCCCAGCATTTT.

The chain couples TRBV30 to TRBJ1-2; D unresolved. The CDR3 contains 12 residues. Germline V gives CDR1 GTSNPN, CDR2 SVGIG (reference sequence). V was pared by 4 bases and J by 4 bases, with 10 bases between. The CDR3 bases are TGTGCCTGGAACCCCCAAATCTATGGCTACACCTTC. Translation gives CAWNPQIYGYTF.

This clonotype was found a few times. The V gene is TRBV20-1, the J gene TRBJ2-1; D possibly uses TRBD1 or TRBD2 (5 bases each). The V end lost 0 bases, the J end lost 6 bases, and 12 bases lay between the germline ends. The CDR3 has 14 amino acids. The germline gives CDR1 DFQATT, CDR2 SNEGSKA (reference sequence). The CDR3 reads CSARERGALNEQFF. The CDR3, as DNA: TGCAGTGCTAGAGAGAGAGGGGCCCTCAATGAGCAGTTCTTC.

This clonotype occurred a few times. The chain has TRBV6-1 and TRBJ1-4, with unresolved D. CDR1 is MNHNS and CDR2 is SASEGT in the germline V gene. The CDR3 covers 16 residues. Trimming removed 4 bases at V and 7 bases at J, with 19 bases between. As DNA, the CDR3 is TGTGCCAGCAGTGCTTCCCTCACTGCCCCATTTGAAAAACTGTTTTTT. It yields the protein CASSASLTAPFEKLFF.

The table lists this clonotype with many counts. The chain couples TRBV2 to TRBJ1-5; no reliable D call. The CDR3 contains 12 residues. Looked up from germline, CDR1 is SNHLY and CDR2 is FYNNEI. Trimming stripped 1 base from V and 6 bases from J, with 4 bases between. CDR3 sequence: CASSEVSQPQHF. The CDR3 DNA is TGTGCCAGCAGTGAAGTAAGTCAGCCCCAGCATTTT.

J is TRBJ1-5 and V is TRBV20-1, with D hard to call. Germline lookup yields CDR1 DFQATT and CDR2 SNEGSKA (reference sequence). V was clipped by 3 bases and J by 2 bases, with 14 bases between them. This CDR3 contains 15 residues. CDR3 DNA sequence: TGCAGTGCTAGGGCGACCGGACTTGGCAATCAGCCCCAGCATTTT. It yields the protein CSARATGLGNQPQHF.

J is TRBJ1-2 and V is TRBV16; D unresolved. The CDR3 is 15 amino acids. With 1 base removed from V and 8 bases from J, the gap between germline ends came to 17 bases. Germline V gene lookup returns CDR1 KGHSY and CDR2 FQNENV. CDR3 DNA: TGTGCCAGCAGCCAATGGCAAGAGGGCGCGGGCGGCTACACCTTC. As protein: CASSQWQEGAGGYTF.

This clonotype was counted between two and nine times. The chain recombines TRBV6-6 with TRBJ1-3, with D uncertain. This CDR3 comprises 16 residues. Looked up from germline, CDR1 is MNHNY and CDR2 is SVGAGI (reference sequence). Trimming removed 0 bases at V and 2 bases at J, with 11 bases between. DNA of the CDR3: TGTGCCAGCAGTTACTCGCCGGCAGGCCCTGGAAACACCATATATTTT. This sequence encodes CASSYSPAGPGNTIYF.

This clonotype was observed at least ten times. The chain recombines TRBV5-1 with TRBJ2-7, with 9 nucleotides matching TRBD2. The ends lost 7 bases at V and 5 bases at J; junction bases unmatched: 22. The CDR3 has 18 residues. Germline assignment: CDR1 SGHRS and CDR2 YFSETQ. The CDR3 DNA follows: TGCGCCAGCCACGGGCGGGGGGGGGCCGCCCTGTCAGCCGACGAGCAGTACTTC. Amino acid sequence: CASHGRGGAALSADEQYF.

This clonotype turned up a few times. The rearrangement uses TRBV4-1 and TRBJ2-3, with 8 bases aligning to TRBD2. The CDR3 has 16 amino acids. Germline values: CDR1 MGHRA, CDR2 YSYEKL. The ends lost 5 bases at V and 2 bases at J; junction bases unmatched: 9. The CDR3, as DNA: TGCGCCAGCAGCGTCGGGGGGGGGCCTGACACAGATACGCAGTATTTT. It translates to CASSVGGGPDTDTQYF.

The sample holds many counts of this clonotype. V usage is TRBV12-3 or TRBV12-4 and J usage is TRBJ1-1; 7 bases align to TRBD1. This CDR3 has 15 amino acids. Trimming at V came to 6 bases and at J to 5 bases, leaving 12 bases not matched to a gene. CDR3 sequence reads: CASRLPQGEWTEAFF. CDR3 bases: TGTGCCAGCAGACTCCCGCAGGGGGAGTGGACTGAAGCTTTCTTT.

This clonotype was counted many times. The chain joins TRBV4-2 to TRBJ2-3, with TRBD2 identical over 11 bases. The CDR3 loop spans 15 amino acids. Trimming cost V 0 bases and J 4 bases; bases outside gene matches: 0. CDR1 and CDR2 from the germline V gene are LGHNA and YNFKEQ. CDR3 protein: CASSQDSGGADTQYF. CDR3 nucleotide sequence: TGTGCCAGCAGCCAAGATAGCGGGGGGGCAGATACGCAGTATTTT.

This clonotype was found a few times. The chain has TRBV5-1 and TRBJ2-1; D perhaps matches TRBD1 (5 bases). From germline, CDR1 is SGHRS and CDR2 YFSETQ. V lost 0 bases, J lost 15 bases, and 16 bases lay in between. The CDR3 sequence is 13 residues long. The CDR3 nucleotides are TGCGCCAGCAGCTTGGTGGGATCAGGGTATCCGTTCTTC. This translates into CASSLVGSGYPFF.

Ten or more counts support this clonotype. CDR3 coding DNA: TGTGCCAGCAGCCGCTCTAGCGGGGGGTCCGAGACCCAGTACTTC. It encodes CASSRSSGGSETQYF. The chain links TRBV12-3 or TRBV12-4 to TRBJ2-5; 11 bases match TRBD2. V gave up 6 bases and J gave up 5 bases; unmatched junction bases: 8. The CDR3 is made up of 15 amino acids.

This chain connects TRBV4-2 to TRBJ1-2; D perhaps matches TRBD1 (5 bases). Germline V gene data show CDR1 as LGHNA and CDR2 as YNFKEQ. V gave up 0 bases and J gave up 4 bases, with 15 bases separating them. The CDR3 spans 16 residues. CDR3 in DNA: TGTGCCAGCAGCCAAGAATGGGGACCCGGCCTCTATGGCTACACCTTC. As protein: CASSQEWGPGLYGYTF.

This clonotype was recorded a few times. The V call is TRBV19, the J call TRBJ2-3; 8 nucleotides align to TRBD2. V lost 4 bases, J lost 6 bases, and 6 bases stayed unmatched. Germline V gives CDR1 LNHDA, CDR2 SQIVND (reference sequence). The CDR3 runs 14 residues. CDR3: CASSRAGEADTQYF. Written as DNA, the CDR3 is TGTGCCAGTAGTAGAGCGGGGGAGGCGGATACGCAGTATTTT. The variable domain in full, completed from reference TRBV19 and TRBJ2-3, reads DGGITQSPKYLFRKEGQNVTLSCEQNLNHDAMYWYRQDPGQGLRLIYYSQIVNDFQKGDIAEGYSVSREKKESFPLTVTSAQKNPTAFYLCASSRAGEADTQYFGPGTRLTVL.

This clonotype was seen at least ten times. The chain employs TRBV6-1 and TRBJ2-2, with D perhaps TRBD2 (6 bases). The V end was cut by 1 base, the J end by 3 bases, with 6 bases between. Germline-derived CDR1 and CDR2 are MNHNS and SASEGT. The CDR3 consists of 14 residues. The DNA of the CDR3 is TGTGCCAGCAGTGAAGGACTAGACACCGGGGAGCTGTTTTTT. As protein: CASSEGLDTGELFF.

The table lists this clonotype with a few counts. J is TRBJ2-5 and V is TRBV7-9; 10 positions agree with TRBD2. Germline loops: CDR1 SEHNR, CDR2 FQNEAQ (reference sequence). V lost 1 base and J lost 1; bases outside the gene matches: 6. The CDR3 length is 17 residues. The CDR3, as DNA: TGTGCCAGCAGCTTAGTCCGTACTAGCGGGGCCCAAGAGACCCAGTACTTC. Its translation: CASSLVRTSGAQETQYF.